The rows below give T cell receptor beta chains drawn from one sample of a study of cytomegalovirus exposure and HLA in healthy donors. Sequenced by immunoSEQ multiplex PCR; TCRdb stores in-frame clones only, minus some. This sample has 100,000 to 150,000 clones; about three quarters occur once, and the top ten carry about 13%. The specimen sequenced was PBMCs. These receptors all stem from a woman aged 55-70 years in good health and CMV-seropositive. CDR3s include the opening cysteine and the closing phenylalanine or tryptophan. The order of the fields is J gene, D gene, V gene, clone size, CDR3 DNA, CDR3 protein. D genes are given only for firm matches. Size is omitted from some rows. Given values are once, few, many or a class for expanded clones.

TRBJ1-1 TRBD1 TRBV2 - TGTGCCAGCCTCTCTCCTCAGGGGGCGAGTACTGAAGCTTTCTTT CASLSPQGASTEAFF
TRBJ1-5 - TRBV2 - TGTGCCAGCAGTGAACAGGGGCTTAGCAATCAGCCCCAGCATTTT CASSEQGLSNQPQHF
TRBJ2-6 - TRBV7-3 - TGTGCCAGCAGTCCTGACGACTACTCTGGGGCCAACGTCCTGACTTTC CASSPDDYSGANVLTF
TRBJ2-1 - TRBV25-1 - TGTGCCAGCAGTGAATCCCATGGACAGCAGCAGTTCTTC CASSESHGQQQFF
TRBJ1-2 TRBD1 TRBV6-5 - TGTGCCAGCAGTTACGCGACAGGGCTGGCGTCGGGCTACACCTTC CASSYATGLASGYTF
TRBJ2-3 TRBD1 TRBV7-3 - TGTGCCAGCAGCTTAACGGACAGGGGGCGCGGAGATACGCAGTATTTT CASSLTDRGRGDTQYF
TRBJ2-1 TRBD2 TRBV2 - TGTGCCAGCAGGGGACTAGCGGGAGAGCTGTACAATGAGCAGTTCTTC CASRGLAGELYNEQFF
TRBJ2-3 TRBD2 TRBV2 - TGTGCCAGCGCCCGAGGGTCGACTAGCGGGAGTGCAGATACGCAGTATTTT CASARGSTSGSADTQYF
TRBJ1-2 TRBD1 TRBV6-6 - TGTGCCAGCAGTCCTGGACAGGGAGGAAGCTATGGCTACACCTTC CASSPGQGGSYGYTF
TRBJ2-7 - TRBV5-1 - TGCGCCAGCAGCTTGGCCGGGACTTACTCCGAGCAGTACTTC CASSLAGTYSEQYF
TRBJ1-1 TRBD1 TRBV7-8 - TGTGCCAGCAAGAGGGGGCAGGGGAACACTGAAGCTTTCTTT CASKRGQGNTEAFF
TRBJ2-2 TRBD1 TRBV12-5 - TGTGCTAGTGGTTTTGGAACGACAGGGGCAGGGGAGCTGTTTTTT CASGFGTTGAGELFF
TRBJ2-7 - TRBV28 - TGTGCCAGCAGTTTATCCCCAGGCTTGGGGGCCCTATCCTACGAGCAGTACTTC CASSLSPGLGALSYEQYF
TRBJ2-2 TRBD1 TRBV4-2 - TGTGCCAGCAGCTCTCGGACAGGAGGCCCGAACACCGGGGAGCTGTTTTTT CASSSRTGGPNTGELFF
TRBJ2-3 - TRBV2 - TGTGCCAGCAGACTCGGGACTTACACTAGCACAGATACGCAGTATTTT CASRLGTYTSTDTQYF
TRBJ1-6 - TRBV7-9 - TGTGCCAGCAGCTTAGTGTCGGCAGGAAGCACCCTCCACTTT CASSLVSAGSTLHF
TRBJ1-4 - TRBV4-2 - TGTGCCAGCAGCCAAGTCCAGGGTTGGGAAAAACTGTTTTTT CASSQVQGWEKLFF
TRBJ2-1 - TRBV15 - TGTGCCACCAGCAGAGCTCTCCCCACTCCCGGCTCCTACAATGAGCAGTTCTTC CATSRALPTPGSYNEQFF
TRBJ2-7 TRBD1 TRBV19 - TGTGCCAGTAGTGTGACCCCGGGACAGAGCTACGAGCAGTACTTC CASSVTPGQSYEQYF
TRBJ1-2 - TRBV7-2 - TGTGCCAGCAGCTCTCATGGTACAGCTAACTATGGCTACACCTTC CASSSHGTANYGYTF
TRBJ1-2 TRBD1 TRBV30 - TGTGCCTGGATGGCCCGACAGGGGGTACTCCGCGGCTACACCTTC CAWMARQGVLRGYTF
TRBJ1-2 TRBD1 TRBV7-6 - TGTGCCAGCAGCCCGACAGGGGTAAACTATGGCTACACCTTC CASSPTGVNYGYTF
TRBJ1-5 - TRBV9 few TGTGCCAGCAGCCCTGGCGGGGGCAATCAGCCCCAGCATTTT CASSPGGGNQPQHF
TRBJ1-3 - TRBV28 - TGTGCCAGCAGTTTCATTGGGCAGGGGAAAAACACCATATATTTT CASSFIGQGKNTIYF
TRBJ1-5 - TRBV6-1 - TGTGCCGGGGGCTGGGGGACATCTAGCAATCAGCCCCAGCATTTT CAGGWGTSSNQPQHF
TRBJ2-7 TRBD1 TRBV9 - TGTGCCAGCAGCGTTGGGGACAGGGTCTACGAGCAGTACTTC CASSVGDRVYEQYF
TRBJ1-1 TRBD1 TRBV19 - TGTGCCAGTAGCCGCGGACAGGGTAACACTGAAGCTTTCTTT CASSRGQGNTEAFF
TRBJ2-3 TRBD1 TRBV19 - TGTGCCAGTAGTTTCACCGGGACAGGTCGCACAGATACGCAGTATTTT CASSFTGTGRTDTQYF
TRBJ1-1 TRBD1 TRBV2 - TGTGCCAGCAGTGAAGCTCGGGGACAGGTTGTTGCTTTCTTT CASSEARGQVVAFF
TRBJ1-2 TRBD1 TRBV5-4 - TGTGCCAGCAGCCGGACAGGCGTCTCTAATGGCTACACCTTC CASSRTGVSNGYTF
TRBJ2-1 - TRBV15 - TGTGCCACCAGCAGAGATCTGGCAGACAATGAGCAGTTCTTC CATSRDLADNEQFF
TRBJ2-5 - TRBV7-8 - TGTGCCAGCAGCTTAGACCGGGATGGTAGCGGAGGCCCGGGGGAGACCCAGTACTTC CASSLDRDGSGGPGETQYF
TRBJ2-3 - TRBV30 - TGTGCCTGGAGTTTGGGGCTCACAGATACGCAGTATTTT CAWSLGLTDTQYF
TRBJ2-1 - TRBV7-2 few TGTGCCAGCAGCTTTGACAGTTCTAGCTCCTACAATGAGCAGTTCTTC CASSFDSSSSYNEQFF
TRBJ2-7 - TRBV4-2 - TGTGCCAGCAGCCAGGGAGAGTACGAGCAGTACTTC CASSQGEYEQYF
TRBJ2-5 TRBD2 TRBV7-9 - TGTGCCAGCAGCTTGCCGGGGGGGCCGTACCAAGAGACCCAGTACTTC CASSLPGGPYQETQYF
TRBJ1-1 - TRBV30 few TGTGCCTGGAGCCCCCAGGACGGGAAGGCTTTCTTT CAWSPQDGKAFF